Shown below are 19 T cell receptor beta chains from a single sample sequenced in a study of OX40 agonist ivuxolimab in advanced cancers. Assay used: immunoSEQ multiplex PCR; TCRdb lists only in-frame clones, some missing. This table holds tens of thousands of clones, approximately 90% found once. The specimen was CD4+ or CD8+ T cells sorted from blood, collected in a trial of the OX40 agonist ivuxolimab. The receptors here all came from an adult with an advanced solid tumor such as melanoma, head and neck, liver or kidney cancer.

This clone was recorded once. This rearrangement joins TRBV7-2 to TRBJ2-1; the D gene is possibly TRBD2 (5 bases). CDR3 length: 14 amino acids. Germline CDR1 reads SGHTA; CDR2 reads FQGNSA. Trimming shortened V by 3 bases and J by 7 bases, and 13 bases separated the two germline ends. The CDR3 loop reads CASSFGWESNEQFF. The CDR3 coding sequence is TGTGCCAGCAGCTTTGGGTGGGAGTCAAATGAGCAGTTCTTC.

The chain recombines TRBV6-1 with TRBJ2-3, with D unclear. Trimming removed 7 bases from V and 6 bases from J, with 20 bases in between. The CDR3 has 15 residues. In germline, CDR1 is MNHNS, CDR2 SASEGT. CDR3 in DNA: TGTGCCAGCATCCCTTCGTCGACGCTCTACGATACGCAGTATTTT. Encoded protein: CASIPSSTLYDTQYF.

The chain is built from TRBV7-2 and TRBJ1-4; D unclear. This CDR3 comprises 16 residues. Germline CDR1 and CDR2: SGHTA and FQGNSA. V lost 5 bases to trimming and J lost 5 bases, with 18 bases between them. The DNA for the CDR3 is TGTGCCAGCAGCAGGGTCCCCCTCGTAAACAATGAAAAACTGTTTTTT. Its protein is CASSRVPLVNNEKLFF.

The chain links TRBV9 to TRBJ2-1; a weak D match, TRBD1 (5 bases). The ends were cut back, 4 bases at V and 7 bases at J, with 18 bases in the middle. Germline CDR1 and CDR2: SGDLS and YYNGEE. The CDR3 consists of 15 residues. The CDR3: CASSYRSDRVNEQFF. The CDR3 coding sequence is TGTGCCAGCAGCTACAGGAGTGATAGGGTGAATGAGCAGTTCTTC.

CDR3 nucleotide sequence: TGTGCCAGCTCACCATTGCTGGGACAGGGCGTCTTTGGGGAGACCCAGTACTTC. Translation: CASSPLLGQGVFGETQYF. The chain recombines TRBV18 with TRBJ2-5; the match to TRBD1 covers 9 bases. This CDR3 spans 18 amino acids. Germline assignment: CDR1 KGHSH and CDR2 LQKENI. With 2 bases clipped from V and 5 bases from J, the junction kept 15 bases outside the gene matches.

CDR3 nucleotide sequence: TGTGCCAGCAGCTTACAAGGACAGGGGAGTGGGTACTTC. Its protein is CASSLQGQGSGYF. This rearrangement joins TRBV7-9 to TRBJ2-7, with TRBD1 matching over 9 bases. Trimming cost V 2 bases and J 12 bases; bases outside gene matches: 8. CDR3 length equals 13 residues. The V gene's germline CDR1 is SEHNR and CDR2 FQNEAQ (reference sequence).

V and J are TRBV11-2 and TRBJ2-3; 8 bases map to TRBD2. The CDR3 has 16 residues. CDR1 is SGHAT, CDR2 FQNNGV, per germline. The V segment lost 0 bases and the J segment 5 bases; nucleotides outside the gene matches: 7. CDR3 region: CASSLDFAGRGDTQYF. The CDR3 DNA reads TGTGCCAGCAGCTTAGATTTCGCCGGGAGGGGAGATACGCAGTATTTT. Variable domain in full (rest from reference TRBV11-2 and TRBJ2-3): EAGVAQSPRYKIIEKRQSVAFWCNPISGHATLYWYQQILGQGPKLLIQFQNNGVVDDSQLPKDRFSAERLKGVDSTLKIQPAKLEDSAVYLCASSLDFAGRGDTQYFGPGTRLTVL.

This clone has only one observation. The chain employs TRBV28 and TRBJ2-2; D might be TRBD1 (5 bases). V lost 4 bases and J lost 5, with 8 bases in between. This CDR3 is 13 amino acids long. Germline CDR1 MDHEN, CDR2 SYDVKM. CDR3 region: CASSSRTTGELFF. The CDR3 DNA follows: TGTGCCAGCAGTTCTAGGACAACCGGGGAGCTGTTTTTT.

This clone is a singleton in its sample. V and J are TRBV18 and TRBJ2-1, with D possibly matching TRBD2 (6 bases). The CDR3 consists of 13 residues. Trimming cost V 5 bases and J 5 bases, with 10 bases left between them. Germline CDR1 and CDR2: KGHSH and LQKENI. CDR3 nucleotides: TGTGCCAGCTCAATGGGGGGACACAATGAGCAGTTCTTC. Translation: CASSMGGHNEQFF.

Turning to this clone: Mismatch with germline at one junction end may stem from a read error. This chain links TRBV2 with TRBJ2-7; possibly TRBD1 for D (6 bases). Germline V lookup: CDR1 SNHLY, CDR2 FYNNEI. This CDR3 is 12 amino acids long. In DNA, the CDR3 is TGTGCCTGCAGGGGCCAGGGCCACGAGCAGTACTTC. It encodes CACRGQGHEQYF.

The V gene is TRBV18, the J gene TRBJ2-7; no clear D gene. Trimming shortened V by 0 bases and J by 2 bases, and 14 bases separated the two germline ends. Germline V gene sequence: CDR1 KGHSH, CDR2 LQKENI. CDR3 length: 16 amino acids. The CDR3 DNA sequence: TGTGCCAGCTCACCACCGCTACGGGTCCTTACCTACGAGCAGTACTTC. Amino acid sequence: CASSPPLRVLTYEQYF.

The gene calls are TRBV7-2 and TRBJ2-7, with 7 bases identical to TRBD1. Germline values: CDR1 SGHTA, CDR2 FQGNSA. V lost 4 bases and J lost 5; bases outside the gene matches: 8. This CDR3 has 14 amino acids. The CDR3 nucleotides are TGTGCCAGCAGCTCACAGACAGGGTCCCACGAGCAGTACTTC. Protein sequence: CASSSQTGSHEQYF.

The V gene is TRBV29-1, the J gene TRBJ1-4; D is uncertain. Germline values: CDR1 SQVTM, CDR2 ANQGSEA. The V end lost 4 bases, the J end lost 10 bases, and 16 bases lay between the germline ends. The CDR3 length is 13 residues. CDR3 DNA: TGCAGCGTTGTATCTGGGTCTTTGGGAAAACTGTTTTTT. Translating gives CSVVSGSLGKLFF.

J is TRBJ1-5 and V is TRBV9; D uncertain. The germline V gene has CDR1 SGDLS and CDR2 YYNGEE. V shed 0 bases and J shed 2 bases, with 3 bases lying between them. The CDR3 loop spans 13 amino acids. For the CDR3, the DNA is TGTGCCAGCAGCGTAGATGGCAATCAGCCCCAGCATTTT. Amino acid sequence: CASSVDGNQPQHF.

The chain is built from TRBV4-1 and TRBJ1-2; D unclear. Germline V CDR1 and CDR2: MGHRA, YSYEKL. The V end was cut by 0 bases, the J end by 8 bases, with 13 bases between. This CDR3 has 14 residues. The CDR3 bases are TGCGCCAGCAGCCAAGAGCCCGGGGAAAGAGGCTACACCTTC. Its translation: CASSQEPGERGYTF.

V usage is TRBV28 and J usage is TRBJ2-7; TRBD2 might be the D (6 bases). Germline V lookup: CDR1 MDHEN, CDR2 SYDVKM. Trimming pared 6 bases from V and 2 bases from J, leaving 17 bases between. The CDR3 contains 15 residues. The CDR3 here is CASSLGGTRTYEQYF. In nucleotides, the CDR3 is TGTGCCAGCAGCCTTGGCGGGACCAGAACCTACGAGCAGTACTTC.

This chain uses TRBV29-1 with TRBJ2-3, with D perhaps TRBD1 (6 bases). V lost 7 bases and J lost 6, with 14 bases in between. The germline gives CDR1 SQVTM, CDR2 ANQGSEA. The CDR3 loop spans 12 amino acids. The DNA of the CDR3 is TGCAGCGCCCCCGGGCAGGGGGATACGCAGTATTTT. It yields the protein CSAPGQGDTQYF.

The V and J genes are TRBV18 and TRBJ1-5; TRBD1 is a possible D gene (6 bases). Germline CDR1 and CDR2: KGHSH and LQKENI. The CDR3 spans 14 residues. With 3 bases removed from V and 9 bases from J, the gap between germline ends came to 15 bases. The CDR3 nucleotides are TGTGCCAGCTCACCGCAGGGGTCGGCTTGGCCCCAGCATTTT. This codes for CASSPQGSAWPQHF.

This clone was seen ten or more times. The chain joins TRBV16 to TRBJ1-2; a possible D gene is TRBD1 (6 bases). Germline V CDR1 and CDR2: KGHSY, FQNENV. The CDR3 length is 16 residues. Between the trimmed V and J ends, which lost 4 bases and 4 bases, there was a span of 19 bases. The CDR3 is CASSPRQVWDGYGYTF. The CDR3 nucleotides read TGTGCCAGCAGCCCTCGACAGGTTTGGGACGGCTATGGCTACACCTTC.